Listed below are T cell receptor beta chains from one sample, sequenced in a study of glioma-infiltrating T cells. MiXCR was run by TCRdb on the multiplex PCR reads, yielding one entry per CDR3 protein. Here the sample spans fewer than 90,000 distinct CDR3 sequences, less than 30% being singletons. Material: glioma tissue, nonneoplastic brain tissue, or PBMCs (not recorded which). The source of these receptors is a human donor with low-grade glioma or glioblastoma, undergoing nonglioma brain surgery, or in good health (not recorded which). The CDR3 runs from the conserved cysteine through the conserved F or W. Fields, in order: V gene, CDR3 length, J gene, CDR3 protein.

TRBV11-2	16	TRBJ1-5	CASSRGGPQGNQPQHF
TRBV6-1	14	TRBJ2-3	CASRQGMGTDTQYF
TRBV5-4	14	TRBJ1-2	CASLRRVSRYGYTF
TRBV27	15	TRBJ2-7	CASSFRGTGLGEQYF
TRBV25-1	15	TRBJ2-7	CASSGILAGGYEQYF
TRBV20-1	11	TRBJ1-3	CSASWGNTIYF
TRBV5-4	19	TRBJ2-3	CASSRPRDWVAGRGDTQYF
TRBV5-4	17	TRBJ1-4	CASSSSLRGATNEKLFF
TRBV6-5	17	TRBJ2-5	CASSYSLRGGPRETQYF
TRBV7-9	15	TRBJ1-1	CASSFGTARNTEAFF
TRBV27	16	TRBJ2-7	CASSLSWTVPPYEQYF
TRBV7-2	15	TRBJ1-2	CASSFRTWGNYGYTF
TRBV27	13	TRBJ1-5	CASRATGVQLQHF
TRBV2	14	TRBJ1-1	CASDGTGGNTEAFF
TRBV20-1	15	TRBJ1-1	CSAGGGGFANTEAFF
TRBV6-1	15	TRBJ2-1	CASRASTVLSNEQFF
TRBV28	14	TRBJ1-6	CASRVRQGNSPLHF
TRBV3-1	15	TRBJ1-1	CASSQERTLASVAFF
TRBV2	14	TRBJ1-5	CASSTGDGNQPQHF
TRBV20-1	21	TRBJ2-1	CSARGGGGLAGGQLPQDEQFF
TRBV29-1	14	TRBJ1-3	CSVRQGSSGNTIYF
TRBV12-3/TRBV12-4	13	TRBJ2-5	CASSLGHQETQYF
TRBV6-6	15	TRBJ1-1	CASSYIAPMNTEAFF
TRBV20-1	18	TRBJ2-3	CSARDRDPSGRNVDTQYF
TRBV12-3/TRBV12-4	15	TRBJ2-1	CASRIAGGAYNEQFF
TRBV5-5	14	TRBJ2-3	CASRNGLGTDTQYF
TRBV14	11	TRBJ2-1	CASGMVYEQFF
TRBV29-1	14	TRBJ2-1	CSVAPEASYNEQFF
TRBV6-1	16	TRBJ1-6	CASTPNWGIHNSPLHF
TRBV4-1	16	TRBJ1-1	CASSQSPGTVNTEAFF
TRBV12-3/TRBV12-4	14	TRBJ1-5	CGSSLRFGDQPQHF
TRBV30	14	TRBJ2-3	CAWSSSSGTDTQYF
TRBV5-1	13	TRBJ2-1	CASSSGAVNEQFF
TRBV2	13	TRBJ1-6	CASSADKNSPLHF
TRBV30	12	TRBJ1-1	CAWSVKVAEAFF
TRBV24-1	14	TRBJ2-3	CATSDLRGTDTQYF
TRBV12-3/TRBV12-4	14	TRBJ1-1	CASRRTGSNTEAFF
TRBV20-1	13	TRBJ2-5	CSARQGAQETQYF
TRBV5-4	14	TRBJ2-1	CAVKGSSSYNEQFF
TRBV28	12	TRBJ2-5	CASSRQGKTQYF